The present entry profiles one T cell receptor beta chain with its context. The data were taken from a study of blood T cell repertoires in COVID-19. The CDR3 has 14 amino acids. Germline assignment: CDR1 SGHDN and CDR2 FVKESK. V trimming: 4 bases; J trimming: 2 bases; junction bases outside the gene matches: 0. The method was immunoSEQ multiplex PCR; TCRdb's version includes in-frame clones alone and lacks a portion of them. The sample consists of 130,000 to 150,000 clones, roughly 87% of them appearing once. This sequence joins TRBV14 and TRBJ2-7; 12 positions agree with TRBD2. The sequence was obtained from a human donor in a cohort sampled during active COVID-19. The specimen was peripheral blood. The DNA of the CDR3 is TGTGCCAGCAGCCCTAGCGGGGGGGCCTACGAGCAGTACTTC. It specifies CASSPSGGAYEQYF.